This paragraph reports one T cell receptor (beta chain). Its antigen is still unknown. V was cut by 1 base and J by 2 bases, with 11 bases left in between. This CDR3 region has 15 residues. Germline CDR1 LGHNA, CDR2 YSLEER. TCRdb's copy holds only in-frame clones and misses some; the assay was immunoSEQ multiplex PCR. The sample lists about 2.3 million clones, just over 90% seen once, with 0.39% in the top ten. The sample is drawn from a study of shared clonotypes between healthy human individuals. General observations from the study: With several donors compared, 4% to 5% of naive CD4 clonotypes were shared.

The source of this sequence is a man younger than 35 in good health. Some clones in this sample may be carry-over from other donors' samples. The chain joins TRBV4-3 to TRBJ1-2; D is unresolved. The sequenced sample was naive CD4+ T cells from PBMCs. The sample's subset: CD45RA+ positively selected. Written as DNA, the CDR3 is TGCGCCAGCAGCCAAGTAGTCGCCCCCAACTATGGCTACACCTTC. Amino acid sequence: CASSQVVAPNYGYTF.